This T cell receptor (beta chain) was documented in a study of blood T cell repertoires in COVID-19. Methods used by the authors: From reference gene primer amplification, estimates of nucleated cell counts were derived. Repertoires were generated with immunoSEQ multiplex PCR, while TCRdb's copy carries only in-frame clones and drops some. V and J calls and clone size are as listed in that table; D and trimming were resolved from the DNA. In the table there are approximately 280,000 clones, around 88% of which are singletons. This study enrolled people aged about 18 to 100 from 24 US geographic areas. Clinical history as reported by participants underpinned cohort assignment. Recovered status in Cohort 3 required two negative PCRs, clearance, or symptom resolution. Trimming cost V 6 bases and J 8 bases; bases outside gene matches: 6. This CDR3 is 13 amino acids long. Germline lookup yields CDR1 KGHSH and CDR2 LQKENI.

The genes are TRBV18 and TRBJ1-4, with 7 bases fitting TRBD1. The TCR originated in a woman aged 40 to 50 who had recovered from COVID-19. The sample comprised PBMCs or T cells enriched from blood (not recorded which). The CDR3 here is CASSGDRGEKLFF. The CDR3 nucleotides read TGTGCCAGCTCCGGGGACAGAGGCGAAAAACTGTTTTTT.